The clone carrying this TCR beta chain is labeled as medium-sized (0.01 to 0.1%). The antigen remains undetermined. Time point indicated: sample taken at primary tumor resection. Whole RNA was taken from tumor, nontumor lung or frozen PBMC; it was then sequenced unsorted. The V end was cut by 3 bases, the J end by 5 bases, with 11 bases between. The CDR3 spans 14 residues. The data were taken from a study of spatial heterogeneity in lung cancer. Study context: Alpha-chain sequences were consistently detected less often than beta-chain sequences.

Regarding the study as a whole: Tumors with more nonsynonymous mutations had more expanded intratumoral alpha and beta TCRs.

TCR cDNA molecules were tagged individually, and each one carried a unique molecular identifier. One entry per CDR3 protein, called by TCRdb with MiXCR from the 5' RACE reads. The sample holds under 1,500 distinct CDR3 sequences, 25% to 30% seen once. V gene TRBV12-3 or TRBV12-4 combines with J gene TRBJ2-1; either TRBD1 or TRBD2 may fit D (6 bases each). The source was lung tumor tissue, collected at surgery. The origin of this receptor is a male donor with early-stage non-small cell lung cancer. The CDR3 region is CASSFTGAHNEQFF. In DNA, the CDR3 is TGTGCCAGCAGTTTTACGGGGGCCCACAATGAGCAGTTCTTC.